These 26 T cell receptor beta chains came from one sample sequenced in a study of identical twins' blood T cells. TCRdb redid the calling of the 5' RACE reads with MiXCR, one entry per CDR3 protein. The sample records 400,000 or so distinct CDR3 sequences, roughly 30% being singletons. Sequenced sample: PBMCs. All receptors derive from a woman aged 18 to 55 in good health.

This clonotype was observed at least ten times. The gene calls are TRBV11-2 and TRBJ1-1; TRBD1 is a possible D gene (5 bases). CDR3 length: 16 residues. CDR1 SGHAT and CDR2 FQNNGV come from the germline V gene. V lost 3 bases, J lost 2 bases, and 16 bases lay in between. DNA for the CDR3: TGTGCCAGCAGCTTGCGTCTTGGGACGGACAACACTGAAGCTTTCTTT. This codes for CASSLRLGTDNTEAFF.

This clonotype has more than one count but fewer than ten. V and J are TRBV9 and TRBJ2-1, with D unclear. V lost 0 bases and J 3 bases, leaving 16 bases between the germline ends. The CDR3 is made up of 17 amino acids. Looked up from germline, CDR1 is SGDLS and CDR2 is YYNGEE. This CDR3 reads CASSVESVGSDYNEQFF. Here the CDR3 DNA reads TGTGCCAGCAGCGTAGAATCGGTCGGCTCGGACTACAATGAGCAGTTCTTC.

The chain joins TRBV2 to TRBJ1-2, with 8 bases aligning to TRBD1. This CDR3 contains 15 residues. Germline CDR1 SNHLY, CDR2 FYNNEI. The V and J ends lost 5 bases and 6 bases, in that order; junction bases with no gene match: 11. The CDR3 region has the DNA TGTGCCAGCAGTCCATACAGGGGGTTGAAAGATGGCTACACCTTC. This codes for CASSPYRGLKDGYTF.

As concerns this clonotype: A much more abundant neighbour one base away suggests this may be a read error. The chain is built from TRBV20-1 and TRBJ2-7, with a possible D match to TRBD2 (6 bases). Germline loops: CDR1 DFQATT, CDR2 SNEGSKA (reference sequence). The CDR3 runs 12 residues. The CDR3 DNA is TGCAGTTCTAGCGAACTAGGGTACGAGCAGTACTTC. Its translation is CSSSELGYEQYF.

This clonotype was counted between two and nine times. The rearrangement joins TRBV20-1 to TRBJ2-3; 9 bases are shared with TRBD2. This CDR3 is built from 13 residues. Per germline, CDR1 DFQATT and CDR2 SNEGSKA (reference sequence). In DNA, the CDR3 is TGCAGCCCACTAGCGGGTAGCACAGATACGCAGTATTTT. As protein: CSPLAGSTDTQYF.

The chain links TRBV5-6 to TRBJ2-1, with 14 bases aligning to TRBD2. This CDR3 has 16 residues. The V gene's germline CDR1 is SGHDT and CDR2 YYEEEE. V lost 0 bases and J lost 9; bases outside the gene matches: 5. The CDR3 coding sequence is TGTGCCAGCAGCTTGGTGGGACTAGCGGGAGTTGGTGAGCAGTTCTTC. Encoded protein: CASSLVGLAGVGEQFF.

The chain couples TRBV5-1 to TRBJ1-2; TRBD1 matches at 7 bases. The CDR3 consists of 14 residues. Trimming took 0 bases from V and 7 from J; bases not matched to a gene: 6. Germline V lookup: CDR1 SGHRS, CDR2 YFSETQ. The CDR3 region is CASSLGTGGSGYTF. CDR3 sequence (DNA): TGCGCCAGCAGCTTGGGGACAGGTGGTTCTGGCTACACCTTC. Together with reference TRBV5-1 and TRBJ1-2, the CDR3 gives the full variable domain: KAGVTQTPRYLIKTRGQQVTLSCSPISGHRSVSWYQQTPGQGLQFLFEYFSETQRNKGNFPGRFSGRQFSNSRSEMNVSTLELGDSALYLCASSLGTGGSGYTFGSGTRLTVV.

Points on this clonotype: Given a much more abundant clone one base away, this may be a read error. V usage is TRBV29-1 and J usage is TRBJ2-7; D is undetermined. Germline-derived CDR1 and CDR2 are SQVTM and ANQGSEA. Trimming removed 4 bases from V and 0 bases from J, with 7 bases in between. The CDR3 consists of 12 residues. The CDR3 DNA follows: TGCAGCGTTGTCCCTATCTCCTACGAGCAGTACTTC. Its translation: CSVVPISYEQYF.

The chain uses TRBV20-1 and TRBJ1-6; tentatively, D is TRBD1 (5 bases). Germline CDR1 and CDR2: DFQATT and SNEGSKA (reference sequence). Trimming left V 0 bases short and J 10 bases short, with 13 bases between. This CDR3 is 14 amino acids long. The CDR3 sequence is CSARELQGQSPLHF. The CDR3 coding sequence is TGCAGTGCTAGAGAGCTCCAGGGCCAATCACCCCTCCACTTT.

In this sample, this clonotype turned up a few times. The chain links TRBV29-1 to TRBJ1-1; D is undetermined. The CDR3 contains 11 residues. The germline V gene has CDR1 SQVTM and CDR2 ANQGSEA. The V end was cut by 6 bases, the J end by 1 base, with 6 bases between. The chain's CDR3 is CSVTTNTEAFF. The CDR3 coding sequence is TGCAGCGTAACAACGAACACTGAAGCTTTCTTT.

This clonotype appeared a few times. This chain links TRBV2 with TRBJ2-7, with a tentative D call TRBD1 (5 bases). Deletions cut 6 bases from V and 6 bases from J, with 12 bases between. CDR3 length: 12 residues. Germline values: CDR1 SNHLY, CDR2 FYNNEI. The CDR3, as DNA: TGTGCCAGCAGAATACAGGTCGTCGAGCAGTACTTC. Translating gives CASRIQVVEQYF.

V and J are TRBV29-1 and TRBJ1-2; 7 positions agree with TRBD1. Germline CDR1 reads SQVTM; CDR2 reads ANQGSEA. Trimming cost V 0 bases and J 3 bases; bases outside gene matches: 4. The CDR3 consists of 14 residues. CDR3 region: CSVEDRDRDYGYTF. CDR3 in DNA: TGCAGCGTTGAAGATCGGGACAGAGACTATGGCTACACCTTC.

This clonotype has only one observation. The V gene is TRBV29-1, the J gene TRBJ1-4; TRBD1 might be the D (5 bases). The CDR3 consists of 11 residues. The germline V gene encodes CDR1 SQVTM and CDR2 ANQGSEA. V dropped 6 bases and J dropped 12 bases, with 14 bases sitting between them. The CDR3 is CSVEGRGELFF. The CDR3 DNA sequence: TGCAGCGTCGAGGGGCGGGGGGAACTGTTTTTT. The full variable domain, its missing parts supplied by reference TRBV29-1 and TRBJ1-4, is SAVISQKPSRDICQRGTSLTIQCQVDSQVTMMFWYRQQPGQSLTLIATANQGSEATYESGFVIDKFPISRPNLTFSTLTVSNMSPEDSSIYLCSVEGRGELFFGSGTQLSVL.

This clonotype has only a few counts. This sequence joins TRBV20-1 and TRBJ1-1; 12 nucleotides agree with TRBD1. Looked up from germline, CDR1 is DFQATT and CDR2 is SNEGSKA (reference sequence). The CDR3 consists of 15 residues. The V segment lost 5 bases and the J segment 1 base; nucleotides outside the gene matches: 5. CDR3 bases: TGCAGTGCTGGGACAGGGGGCAAGGGGAACACTGAAGCTTTCTTT. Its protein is CSAGTGGKGNTEAFF.

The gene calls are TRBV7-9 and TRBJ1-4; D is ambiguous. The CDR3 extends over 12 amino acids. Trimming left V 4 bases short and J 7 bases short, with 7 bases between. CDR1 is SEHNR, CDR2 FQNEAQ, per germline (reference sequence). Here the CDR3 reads CASSYKGEKLFF. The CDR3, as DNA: TGTGCCAGCAGCTACAAAGGTGAAAAACTGTTTTTT.

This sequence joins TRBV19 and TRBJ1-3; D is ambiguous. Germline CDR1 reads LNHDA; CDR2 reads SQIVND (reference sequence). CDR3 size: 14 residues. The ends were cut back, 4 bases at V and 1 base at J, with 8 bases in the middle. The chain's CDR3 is CASSNGRSGNTIYF. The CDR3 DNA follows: TGTGCCAGTAGTAACGGAAGATCTGGAAACACCATATATTTT.

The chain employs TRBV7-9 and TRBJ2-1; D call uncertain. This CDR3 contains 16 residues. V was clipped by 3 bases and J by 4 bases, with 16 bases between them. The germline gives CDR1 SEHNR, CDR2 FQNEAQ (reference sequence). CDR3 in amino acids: CASSFLGFHEYNEQFF. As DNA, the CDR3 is TGTGCCAGCAGCTTCCTCGGGTTTCACGAGTACAATGAGCAGTTCTTC. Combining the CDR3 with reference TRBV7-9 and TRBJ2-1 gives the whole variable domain DTGVSQNPRHKITKRGQNVTFRCDPISEHNRLYWYRQTLGQGPEFLTYFQNEAQLEKSRLLSDRFSAERPKGSFSTLEIQRTEQGDSAMYLCASSFLGFHEYNEQFFGPGTRLTVL.

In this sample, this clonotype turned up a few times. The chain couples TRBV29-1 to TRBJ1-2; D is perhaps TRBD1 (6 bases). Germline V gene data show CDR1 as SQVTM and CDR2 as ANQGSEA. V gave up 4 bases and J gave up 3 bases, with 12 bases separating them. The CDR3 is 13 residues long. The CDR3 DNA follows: TGCAGCGTTGTTGGGGGCCTCGACTATGGCTACACCTTC. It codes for CSVVGGLDYGYTF.

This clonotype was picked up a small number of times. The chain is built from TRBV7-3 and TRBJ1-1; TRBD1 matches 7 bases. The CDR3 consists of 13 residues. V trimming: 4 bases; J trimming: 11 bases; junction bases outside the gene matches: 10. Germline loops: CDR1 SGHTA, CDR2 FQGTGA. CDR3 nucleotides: TGTGCCAGCAGCTATAGCTACAGGGGAGCGGCTTTCTTT. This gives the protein CASSYSYRGAAFF. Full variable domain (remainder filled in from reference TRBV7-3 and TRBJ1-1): GAGVSQTPSNKVTEKGKYVELRCDPISGHTALYWYRQSLGQGPEFLIYFQGTGAADDSGLPNDRFFAVRPEGSVSTLKIQRTERGDSAVYLCASSYSYRGAAFFGQGTRLTVV.

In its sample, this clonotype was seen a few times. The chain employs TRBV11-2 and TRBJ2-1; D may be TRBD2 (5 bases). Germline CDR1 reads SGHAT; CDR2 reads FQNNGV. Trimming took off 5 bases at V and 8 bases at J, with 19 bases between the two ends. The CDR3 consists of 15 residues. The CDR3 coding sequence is TGTGCCAGCAGCCCCTTTGGAGCGGATAGGGATGAGCAGTTCTTC. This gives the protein CASSPFGADRDEQFF.

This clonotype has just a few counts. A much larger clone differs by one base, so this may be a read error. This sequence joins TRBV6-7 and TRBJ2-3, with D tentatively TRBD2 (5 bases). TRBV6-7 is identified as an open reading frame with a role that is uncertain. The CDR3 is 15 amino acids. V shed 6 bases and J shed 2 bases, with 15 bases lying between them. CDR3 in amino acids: CASSIGRLITDTQYF. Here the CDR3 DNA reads TGTGCCAGCAGCATAGGGAGACTTATCACAGATACGCAGTATTTT.

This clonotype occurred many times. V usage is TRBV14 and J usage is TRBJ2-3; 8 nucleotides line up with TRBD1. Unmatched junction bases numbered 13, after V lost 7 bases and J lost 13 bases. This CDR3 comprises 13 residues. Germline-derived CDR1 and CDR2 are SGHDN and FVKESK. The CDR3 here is CASNPLQGAREYF. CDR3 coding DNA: TGTGCCAGCAACCCACTCCAGGGGGCGCGGGAGTATTTT. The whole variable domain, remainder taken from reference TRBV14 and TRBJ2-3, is EAGVTQFPSHSVIEKGQTVTLRCDPISGHDNLYWYRRVMGKEIKFLLHFVKESKQDESGMPNNRFLAERTGGTYSTLKVQPAELEDSGVYFCASNPLQGAREYFGPGTRLTVL.

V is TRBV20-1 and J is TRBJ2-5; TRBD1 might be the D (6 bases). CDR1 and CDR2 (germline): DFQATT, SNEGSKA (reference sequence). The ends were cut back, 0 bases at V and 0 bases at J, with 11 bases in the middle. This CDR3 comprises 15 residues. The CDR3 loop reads CSARDPQGYQETQYF. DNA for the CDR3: TGCAGTGCTAGAGATCCACAGGGTTACCAAGAGACCCAGTACTTC.

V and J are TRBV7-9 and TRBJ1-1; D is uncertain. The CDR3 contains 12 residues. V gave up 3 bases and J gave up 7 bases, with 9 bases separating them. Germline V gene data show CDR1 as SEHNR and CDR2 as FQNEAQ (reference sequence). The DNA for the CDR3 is TGTGCCAGCAGCTTCGACACCTATGAAGCTTTCTTT. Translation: CASSFDTYEAFF.

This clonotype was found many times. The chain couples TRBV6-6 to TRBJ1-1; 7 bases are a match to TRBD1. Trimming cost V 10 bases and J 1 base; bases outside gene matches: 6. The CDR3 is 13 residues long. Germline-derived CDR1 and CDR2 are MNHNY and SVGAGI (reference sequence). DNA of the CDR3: TGTGCCACCTCAGACAGGGAGAACACTGAAGCTTTCTTT. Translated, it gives CATSDRENTEAFF.

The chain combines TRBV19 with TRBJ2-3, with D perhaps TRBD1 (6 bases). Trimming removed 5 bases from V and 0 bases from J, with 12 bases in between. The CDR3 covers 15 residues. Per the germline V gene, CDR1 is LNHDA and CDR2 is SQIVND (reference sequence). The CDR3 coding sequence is TGTGCCAGTAGTCTCACCAGGGGTAGCACAGATACGCAGTATTTT. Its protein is CASSLTRGSTDTQYF.